A selection of T cell receptor beta chains follows, all from one sample in a study of blood T cell repertoires in COVID-19. The protocol was immunoSEQ multiplex PCR, while the TCRdb copy is restricted to in-frame clones and leaves out a portion. The repertoire consists of over 50,000 clones, with over 65% occurring once and the leading ten covering about 22%. Input material: peripheral blood. The source is a man of 80 years or more with active or convalescent COVID-19. Both conserved end residues are part of each CDR3. Each record gives: clone size, V gene, D gene, J gene, CDR3 DNA, CDR3 protein. A D gene is named only where the DNA matches it firmly. Clone size is stated in some rows and not others, as once, few, many or a class when expanded.

size: -
V: TRBV28
D: TRBD1
J: TRBJ2-7
DNA: TGTGCCAGCAGTCGAAAACAGGGGCCCACCTACGAGCAGTACTTC
CDR3: CASSRKQGPTYEQYF

size: -
V: TRBV16
D: -
J: TRBJ1-2
DNA: TGTGCCAGCAGCCACATCAAGGGACAAAAGGACTATGGCTACACCTTC
CDR3: CASSHIKGQKDYGYTF

size: -
V: TRBV25-1
D: TRBD1
J: TRBJ2-7
DNA: TGTGCCAGCACTCAAAATCTCCCAGGGGGCTACGAGCAGTACTTC
CDR3: CASTQNLPGGYEQYF

size: -
V: TRBV3-1/TRBV3-2
D: -
J: TRBJ2-5
DNA: TGTGCCAGCAGCCAAGTTCAGGGGTTCGAGACCCAGTACTTC
CDR3: CASSQVQGFETQYF

size: -
V: TRBV11-2
D: TRBD2
J: TRBJ2-3
DNA: TGTGCCAGCAGCTTACTAGCGGCCACAGATACGCAGTATTTT
CDR3: CASSLLAATDTQYF

size: few
V: TRBV9
D: -
J: TRBJ2-3
DNA: TGTGCCAGCAGCGTATTTGCAGGGCCCGGAACAGATACGCAGTATTTT
CDR3: CASSVFAGPGTDTQYF

size: few
V: TRBV11-2
D: -
J: TRBJ1-4
DNA: TGTGCCAGCAGCTTTGGGCGGGTAGAAGGGGAAAAACTGTTTTTT
CDR3: CASSFGRVEGEKLFF

size: -
V: TRBV5-1
D: TRBD2
J: TRBJ2-1
DNA: TGCGCCAGCAGCTCATCGACTAGCGGGGGGGCAGGGGAGCAGTTCTTC
CDR3: CASSSSTSGGAGEQFF

size: once
V: TRBV14
D: -
J: TRBJ2-3
DNA: TGTGCCAGCAGCCAAGCACAGGTCTGGGGCACAGATACGCAGTATTTT
CDR3: CASSQAQVWGTDTQYF

size: -
V: TRBV7-9
D: -
J: TRBJ2-7
DNA: TGTGCCAGCAGCTTACCAGGGTCCTACGAGCAGTACTTC
CDR3: CASSLPGSYEQYF

size: few
V: TRBV4-2
D: -
J: TRBJ2-2
DNA: TGTGCCAGCAGCCAAGAGAAGGGGTCAGGTGGGGAGCTGTTTTTT
CDR3: CASSQEKGSGGELFF

size: -
V: TRBV7-9
D: TRBD1
J: TRBJ2-5
DNA: TGTGCCAGCAGCATTGGACAGGGCCATGGGGAGACCCAGTACTTC
CDR3: CASSIGQGHGETQYF

size: -
V: TRBV6-2/TRBV6-3
D: TRBD2
J: TRBJ2-5
DNA: TGTGCCAGCAGCCGGGGACTAGCGGGAGCTCAAGAGACCCAGTACTTC
CDR3: CASSRGLAGAQETQYF

size: -
V: TRBV9
D: -
J: TRBJ1-6
DNA: TGTGCCAGCAGCGAGAGCTCCTATAATTCACCCCTCCACTTT
CDR3: CASSESSYNSPLHF

size: -
V: TRBV10-3
D: TRBD1
J: TRBJ1-3
DNA: TGTGCCATCAGTGAGTCGCCAGGACAGGGGATTGGAAACACCATATATTTT
CDR3: CAISESPGQGIGNTIYF

size: -
V: TRBV5-8
D: TRBD1
J: TRBJ1-5
DNA: TGTGCCAGCAGCTCAACAGGGGGGAATCAGCCCCAGCATTTT
CDR3: CASSSTGGNQPQHF

size: -
V: TRBV6-5
D: -
J: TRBJ2-1
DNA: TGTGCCAGCAGTTACCTAAGCTTCTACAATGAGCAGTTCTTC
CDR3: CASSYLSFYNEQFF

size: -
V: TRBV5-1
D: -
J: TRBJ2-2
DNA: TGCGCCAGCAGCTCGCGGGGGGACAGCACCGGGGAGCTGTTTTTT
CDR3: CASSSRGDSTGELFF

size: -
V: TRBV6-5
D: TRBD2
J: TRBJ2-7
DNA: TGTGCCAGCATGACTAGCGGGGGCTCACAGTACTTC
CDR3: CASMTSGGSQYF

size: -
V: TRBV5-5
D: TRBD1
J: TRBJ2-7
DNA: TGTGCCAGCCAGGGGGGGACAGGGCGGTACGAGCAGTACTTC
CDR3: CASQGGTGRYEQYF

size: -
V: TRBV7-9
D: TRBD1
J: TRBJ1-5
DNA: TGTGCCAGCAGCTTAGGGGACAGGCCCCAGCATTTT
CDR3: CASSLGDRPQHF

size: once
V: TRBV4-3
D: TRBD2
J: TRBJ2-7
DNA: TGCGCCAGCAGCCAAGAGGTTTCGAGAGCGGGAGGGCCCGGCGAGCAGTACTTC
CDR3: CASSQEVSRAGGPGEQYF

size: few
V: TRBV7-9
D: -
J: TRBJ1-5
DNA: TGTGCCAGCAGCCCTAGCCCAGGGGGCAATCAGCCCCAGCATTTT
CDR3: CASSPSPGGNQPQHF

size: -
V: TRBV12-3/TRBV12-4
D: -
J: TRBJ1-1
DNA: TGTGCCAGCAGTTTCGGTCGGACTGAAGCTTTCTTT
CDR3: CASSFGRTEAFF

size: -
V: TRBV6-5
D: -
J: TRBJ1-1
DNA: TGTGCCAGTAGCATAATGAACACTGAAGCTTTCTTT
CDR3: CASSIMNTEAFF

size: -
V: TRBV18
D: TRBD1
J: TRBJ1-2
DNA: TGTGCCAGCTCACCTCCGGACAGGGAGGGTGCCTACACCTTC
CDR3: CASSPPDREGAYTF

size: -
V: TRBV11-2
D: -
J: TRBJ2-5
DNA: TGTGCCAGCAGCTTGCGGGGGCTCCAAGAGACCCAGTACTTC
CDR3: CASSLRGLQETQYF

size: -
V: TRBV5-4
D: -
J: TRBJ1-6
DNA: TGTGCCAGCAGCTTTTCCTCCGAGAACAATTCACCCCTCCACTTT
CDR3: CASSFSSENNSPLHF

size: -
V: TRBV3-1/TRBV3-2
D: -
J: TRBJ1-1
DNA: TGTGCCAGCAGCCAAGATGGGCAGCTTGAGAACACTGAAGCTTTCTTT
CDR3: CASSQDGQLENTEAFF

size: once
V: TRBV28
D: TRBD1
J: TRBJ1-6
DNA: TGTGCCAGCAGTGCCCTGGGGACAGGCTGGAGGTCACCCCTCCACTTT
CDR3: CASSALGTGWRSPLHF

size: -
V: TRBV4-2
D: TRBD1
J: TRBJ1-3
DNA: TGTGCCAGCAGCACCTGGACAGGGGGCTATGGAAACACCATATATTTT
CDR3: CASSTWTGGYGNTIYF

size: -
V: TRBV10-3
D: TRBD1
J: TRBJ1-5
DNA: TGTGCCATCAGCGACAGGGGGGTTAATCAGCCCCAGCATTTT
CDR3: CAISDRGVNQPQHF

size: -
V: TRBV29-1
D: -
J: TRBJ1-1
DNA: TGCAGCGTTGAACGGACGTGGACAGAGAGTGAAGCTTTCTTT
CDR3: CSVERTWTESEAFF

size: -
V: TRBV11-2
D: -
J: TRBJ2-5
DNA: TGTGCCAGCAGCCCGAGTGGGGCGGGGAGGTGGGAGACCCAGTACTTC
CDR3: CASSPSGAGRWETQYF

size: -
V: TRBV5-1
D: -
J: TRBJ2-5
DNA: TGCGCCAGCAGCCCTATCCCGGGACAAATAGAGACCCAGTACTTC
CDR3: CASSPIPGQIETQYF

size: -
V: TRBV28
D: -
J: TRBJ2-1
DNA: TGTGCCAACAAGCAGGGGTACGGACAGTTCTTC
CDR3: CANKQGYGQFF

size: -
V: TRBV5-4
D: -
J: TRBJ2-5
DNA: TGTGCCAGCAAGAACGGGCAGGGCGGAGAGACCCAGTACTTC
CDR3: CASKNGQGGETQYF

size: -
V: TRBV6-2/TRBV6-3
D: TRBD1
J: TRBJ1-1
DNA: TGTGCCAGCAGCCTGACAGGGTTGGACACTGAAGCTTTCTTT
CDR3: CASSLTGLDTEAFF

size: -
V: TRBV7-9
D: TRBD1
J: TRBJ1-5
DNA: TGTGCCAGCAGCCTTTTCCAGGGGGCAGATCAGCCCCAGCATTTT
CDR3: CASSLFQGADQPQHF

size: once
V: TRBV4-1
D: -
J: TRBJ2-7
DNA: TGCGCCAGCAGCCTAACACAGGGGGGGGCCTACGAGCAGTACTTC
CDR3: CASSLTQGGAYEQYF

size: -
V: TRBV19
D: TRBD1
J: TRBJ1-6
DNA: TGTGCCAGTAGTATTGGACAGGGTGGTTCACCCCTCCACTTT
CDR3: CASSIGQGGSPLHF

size: -
V: TRBV7-6
D: -
J: TRBJ2-1
DNA: TGTGCCAGCAGCCTGGGCCTGTACAATGAGCAGTTCTTC
CDR3: CASSLGLYNEQFF

size: -
V: TRBV7-9
D: TRBD2
J: TRBJ2-7
DNA: TGTGCCAGCAGCTTTGGTCTAAGCGGGAGGGCCTACGAGCAGTACTTC
CDR3: CASSFGLSGRAYEQYF

size: -
V: TRBV5-1
D: TRBD2
J: TRBJ2-1
DNA: TGCGCCAGCAGCTTGGAGAGCGGGGGTTCCTACAATGAGCAGTTCTTC
CDR3: CASSLESGGSYNEQFF

size: -
V: TRBV12-3/TRBV12-4
D: -
J: TRBJ2-3
DNA: TGTGCCAGCAGCCCCCGAGGAGCAGATACGCAGTATTTT
CDR3: CASSPRGADTQYF

size: -
V: TRBV27
D: -
J: TRBJ1-1
DNA: TGTACCAGCAGTGGGGATGACAGTGAAGCTTTCTTT
CDR3: CTSSGDDSEAFF

size: -
V: TRBV5-4
D: -
J: TRBJ2-7
DNA: TGTGCCAGCAGCTCAGGCGGAGGGTACGAGCAGTACTTC
CDR3: CASSSGGGYEQYF

size: -
V: TRBV7-2
D: -
J: TRBJ2-6
DNA: TGTGCCAGCAGCTTATTTTTCGGGACTCCCTCTGGGGCCAACGTCCTGACTTTC
CDR3: CASSLFFGTPSGANVLTF

size: many
V: TRBV5-6
D: -
J: TRBJ2-7
DNA: TGTGCCAGCAGCTTGGGGGGACATCGGCTCTCCTACGAGCAGTACTTC
CDR3: CASSLGGHRLSYEQYF

size: few
V: TRBV5-1
D: -
J: TRBJ2-3
DNA: TGCGCCAGCAGTCGTATAGGGGACACAGATACGCAGTATTTT
CDR3: CASSRIGDTDTQYF